This T cell receptor (beta chain) emerged from a study of blood T cell repertoires in COVID-19. Study in general: The study drew acute and convalescent COVID-19 samples from the United States, Italy and Spain. Sources were T cells, B-cell-depleted T cells, or PBMCs; the material itself was cDNA or gDNA.

Under the authors' procedure: Amplification with reference gene primers provided the estimates of nucleated cell counts. TCRdb's table, derived via immunoSEQ multiplex PCR, lists solely in-frame clones and lacks some. Clonal size and the V and J genes are those of that table, whereas D and trimming came from the DNA. This table holds nearly 90,000 clones, 55% to 75% found once. CDR1 MDHEN and CDR2 SYDVKM come from the germline V gene. V dropped 7 bases and J dropped 4 bases, with 16 bases sitting between them. The CDR3 totals 14 residues. The receptor was isolated from a woman older than 75 with acute or convalescent COVID-19. Sequenced input: peripheral blood. The chain carries TRBV28 and TRBJ1-1; the D gene is possibly TRBD1 (5 bases). The CDR3 DNA reads TGTGCCAGCATGATTACCCGCGGGGCCACTGAAGCTTTCTTT. It is translated as CASMITRGATEAFF.